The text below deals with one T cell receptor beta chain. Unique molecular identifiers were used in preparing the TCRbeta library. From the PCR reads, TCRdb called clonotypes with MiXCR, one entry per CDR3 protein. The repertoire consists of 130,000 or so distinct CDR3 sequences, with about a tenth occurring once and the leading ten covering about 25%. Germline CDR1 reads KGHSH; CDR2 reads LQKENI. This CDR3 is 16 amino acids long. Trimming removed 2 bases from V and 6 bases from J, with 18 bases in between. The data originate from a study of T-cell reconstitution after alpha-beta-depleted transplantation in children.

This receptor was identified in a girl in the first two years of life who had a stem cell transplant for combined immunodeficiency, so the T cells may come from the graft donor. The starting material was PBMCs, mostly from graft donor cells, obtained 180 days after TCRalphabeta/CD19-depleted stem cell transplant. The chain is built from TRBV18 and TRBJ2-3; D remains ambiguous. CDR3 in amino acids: CASSPRLTPTADTQYF. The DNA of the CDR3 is TGTGCCAGCTCACCAAGGTTGACTCCCACCGCGGATACGCAGTATTTT.